Here is one TCR beta chain with its context. Its antigen is not known. Source material for PBMCs was about 11 ml fresh peripheral blood. This record belongs to a study of T cells in Graves' hyperthyroidism and ophthalmopathy. Amplification of TCR beta CDR3 regions was performed using RNA transcripts as template. The HTBI primer set drove a first-round RT-PCR of the TCR CDR3. TCRdb reprocessed the multiplex PCR reads with MiXCR, giving one entry per CDR3 protein. This table has more than 350,000 distinct CDR3 sequences, roughly 15% appearing once. V gave up 3 bases and J gave up 2 bases, with 13 bases separating them. Germline V CDR1 and CDR2: LNHDA, SQIVND (reference sequence). This CDR3 contains 15 residues. Study findings and constraints: For ophthalmopathy, model prediction preceded onset by a median about six months.

The clonotype comes from a woman aged 55-69 years with Graves' ophthalmopathy. The J gene is TRBJ2-5, the V gene TRBV19; D tentatively reads TRBD1 or TRBD2 (5 bases each). Sequencing was done on a sample of blood. The CDR3 here is CASSIGPGRQETQYF. The CDR3 DNA follows: TGTGCCAGTAGTATTGGTCCAGGGAGACAAGAGACCCAGTACTTC.